These 18 T cell receptor beta chains were sequenced from one sample in a study of identical twins. TCRdb fed the 5' RACE reads into MiXCR, producing one record per CDR3 protein. The repertoire holds around 290,000 distinct CDR3 sequences, with roughly 10% as singletons. The sample was also linked to a second study, of yellow fever vaccine responses in identical twins.

What was sequenced was CD8+ T cells sorted from blood. The receptor set was obtained from a woman aged 18-30 years in good health.

This clonotype has a count of ten or more. This chain uses TRBV5-1 with TRBJ2-2; 7 bases are shared with TRBD1. The germline CDR1 and CDR2 sequences are SGHRS and YFSETQ. With 0 bases clipped from V and 4 bases from J, the junction kept 0 bases outside the gene matches. CDR3 length: 14 amino acids. The CDR3 protein is CASSLGDSTGELFF. In DNA, the CDR3 is TGCGCCAGCAGCTTGGGGGACAGCACCGGGGAGCTGTTTTTT. The full variable domain, completed using reference TRBV5-1 and TRBJ2-2, is KAGVTQTPRYLIKTRGQQVTLSCSPISGHRSVSWYQQTPGQGLQFLFEYFSETQRNKGNFPGRFSGRQFSNSRSEMNVSTLELGDSALYLCASSLGDSTGELFFGEGSRLTVL.

This clonotype was seen ten or more times. This rearrangement joins TRBV11-1 to TRBJ1-4, with a possible D match to TRBD1 (5 bases). The V end lost 6 bases, the J end lost 0 bases, and 17 bases lay between the germline ends. The CDR3 is 17 residues long. Germline assignment: CDR1 SGHAT and CDR2 FQDESV (reference sequence). The chain's CDR3 is CASSRMTELATNEKLFF. DNA of the CDR3: TGTGCCAGCAGTCGAATGACAGAACTTGCAACTAATGAAAAACTGTTTTTT.

This clonotype turned up a few times. The chain joins TRBV4-1 to TRBJ2-5; 11 bases map to TRBD1. The junction had 3 bases not matched to a gene; V was cut back by 2 bases and J by 4 bases. Germline V gives CDR1 MGHRA, CDR2 YSYEKL. This CDR3 is built from 15 residues. CDR3 in DNA: TGCGCCAGCAGCCAATGGGGACAGGGGGGAGAGACCCAGTACTTC. Protein product: CASSQWGQGGETQYF.

This clonotype was found a few times. The V gene is TRBV4-3, the J gene TRBJ2-7; D might be TRBD2 (5 bases). In germline, CDR1 is LGHNA, CDR2 YSLEER. V was clipped by 0 bases and J by 5 bases, with 11 bases between them. This CDR3 is 14 amino acids long. DNA for the CDR3: TGCGCCAGCAGCCAAGATCTCGGGAACCACGAGCAGTACTTC. The encoded protein is CASSQDLGNHEQYF.

Of note for this clonotype: With a much larger clone just one base away, this may be a read error. The chain couples TRBV7-9 to TRBJ2-5, with D perhaps matching TRBD1 (5 bases). V was clipped by 6 bases and J by 5 bases, with 13 bases between them. Germline-derived CDR1 and CDR2 are SEHNR and FQNEAQ (reference sequence). This CDR3 contains 13 residues. The CDR3 is CASRTKGIETQYF. CDR3 nucleotides: TGTGCCAGCAGAACCAAGGGGATTGAGACCCAGTACTTC.

This clonotype was found many times. One junction end does not reproduce the germline sequence, and a read error may be involved. The chain has TRBV27 and TRBJ2-2; D not certain. CDR1 and CDR2 from the germline V gene are MNHEY and SMNVEV (reference sequence). The CDR3 totals 14 residues. The CDR3, as DNA: TGTGCTAGCAGCTTACTGGGCGGCACCGGGGAGCTGTTTTTT. Its protein product is CASSLLGGTGELFF.

This clonotype was seen repeatedly, ten times or more. V is TRBV2 and J is TRBJ1-2; unclear D gene. This CDR3 spans 15 amino acids. V was shortened by 0 bases and J by 2 bases, with 10 bases between the two germline ends. Germline V gene sequence: CDR1 SNHLY, CDR2 FYNNEI. This chain's CDR3 is CASSEASPDNYGYTF. The CDR3 bases are TGTGCCAGCAGTGAAGCCTCGCCAGACAACTATGGCTACACCTTC.

As regards this clonotype: The junction differs from germline at one of its ends, possibly a read error. V gene TRBV5-5 combines with J gene TRBJ1-2; D not resolved. Germline V CDR1 and CDR2: SGHKS, YYEKEE (reference sequence). This CDR3 has 16 amino acids. Here the CDR3 reads CASTLADERPTVGYTF. The CDR3 DNA reads as TGTGCCAGCACCTTGGCGGATGAGCGGCCCACTGTCGGCTACACCTTC.

Regarding this clonotype: The germline gene is not matched at one end of the junction; a read error may be the cause. The chain uses TRBV4-2 and TRBJ1-5; D is ambiguous. The CDR3 loop spans 13 amino acids. The germline CDR1 and CDR2 sequences are LGHNA and YNFKEQ. The CDR3 protein is CASSQGSDQPHHF. The CDR3 bases are TGTGCCAGCAGCCAAGGATCTGATCAGCCCCATCATTTT.

The chain recombines TRBV4-2 with TRBJ2-7, with TRBD2 matching over 9 bases. Germline CDR1 is LGHNA and CDR2 is YNFKEQ. CDR3 length: 15 residues. With 0 bases clipped from V and 5 bases from J, the junction kept 5 bases outside the gene matches. The CDR3 reads CASSQEAGGPNEQYF. CDR3 DNA: TGTGCCAGCAGCCAAGAGGCGGGGGGGCCGAACGAGCAGTACTTC.

The gene calls are TRBV20-1 and TRBJ2-3; TRBD2 matches at 13 bases. The germline V gene has CDR1 DFQATT and CDR2 SNEGSKA (reference sequence). V trimming: 1 base; J trimming: 4 bases; junction bases outside the gene matches: 17. This CDR3 has 20 residues. As DNA, the CDR3 is TGCAGTGCTAGAGGGATGACTAGCGGGGGGCCGATCAGGGCTCCAGATACGCAGTATTTT. This translates into CSARGMTSGGPIRAPDTQYF.

This CDR3 is CASSDPPGTGGYNEQFF. As DNA, the CDR3 is TGTGCCAGCAGCGACCCCCCCGGGACAGGGGGTTACAATGAGCAGTTCTTC. This rearrangement joins TRBV6-4 to TRBJ2-1, with TRBD1 identical over 11 bases. Germline V lookup: CDR1 MRHNA, CDR2 SNTAGT. V gave up 6 bases and J gave up 4 bases; unmatched junction bases: 11. This CDR3 has 17 residues.

This clonotype was seen repeatedly, ten times or more. The chain employs TRBV27 and TRBJ2-1; no definite D call. In germline, CDR1 is MNHEY, CDR2 SMNVEV (reference sequence). This CDR3 spans 14 amino acids. Trimming left V 7 bases short and J 3 bases short, with 13 bases between. The CDR3 DNA reads as TGTGCCAGCACCTTCTCGGTGGGCTACAATGAGCAGTTCTTC. The encoded protein is CASTFSVGYNEQFF.

This clonotype was seen ten or more times. The chain combines TRBV7-9 with TRBJ2-5, with D perhaps being TRBD1 or TRBD2 (5 bases each). This CDR3 spans 12 amino acids. Germline assignment: CDR1 SEHNR and CDR2 FQNEAQ (reference sequence). V was trimmed by 11 bases and J by 1 base, leaving 11 bases between them. The CDR3 region is CAGTDSQETQYF. The CDR3 DNA follows: TGTGCCGGGACCGACAGCCAAGAGACCCAGTACTTC.

This clonotype was picked up a small number of times. CDR3 amino acids: CASSQGGTKQETQYF. The CDR3 DNA follows: TGTGCCAGCAGCCAAGGGGGGACTAAACAAGAGACCCAGTACTTC. The V and J genes are TRBV14 and TRBJ2-5; 7 bases are shared with TRBD2. The CDR3 totals 15 residues. The germline gives CDR1 SGHDN, CDR2 FVKESK. With V trimmed by 1 base and J by 2 bases, 4 bases remained unmatched.

This clonotype showed up just a few times. V is TRBV6-1 and J is TRBJ2-7; D gene ambiguous. Germline loops: CDR1 MNHNS, CDR2 SASEGT. This CDR3 contains 14 residues. V lost 2 bases to trimming and J lost 2 bases, with 10 bases between them. The CDR3 DNA follows: TGTGCCAGCAGTGAATTCGGTGGACCCTACGAGCAGTACTTC. It codes for CASSEFGGPYEQYF.

This clonotype turned up a few times. The chain joins TRBV7-2 to TRBJ2-5, with D perhaps matching TRBD1 (5 bases). The CDR3 consists of 12 residues. Germline CDR1 reads SGHTA; CDR2 reads FQGNSA. V dropped 7 bases and J dropped 0 bases, with 6 bases sitting between them. CDR3 protein: CASTGYQETQYF. For the CDR3, the DNA is TGTGCCAGCACAGGGTACCAAGAGACCCAGTACTTC.

This clonotype has at least ten counts. CDR3 sequence: CSARGDRDNEQFF. CDR3 coding DNA: TGCAGTGCTAGAGGGGACAGGGACAATGAGCAGTTCTTC. The chain couples TRBV20-1 to TRBJ2-1; 9 bases align to TRBD1. Germline loops: CDR1 DFQATT, CDR2 SNEGSKA (reference sequence). This CDR3 spans 13 amino acids. With V trimmed by 1 base and J by 5 bases, 0 bases remained unmatched.